The clone carrying this T cell receptor beta chain was detected ten times or more. Its specificity is not known. The data derive from a study of breast tumors, draining lymph nodes, adjacent tissues. Study findings and constraints: Data fit most tumor T cells coming from lymph node, expanding in tumor. Data only fit, rather than demonstrated, lymph node origin of most tumor T cells.

This CDR3 spans 14 amino acids. Per the germline V gene, CDR1 is SGHVS and CDR2 is FQNEAQ. V lost 1 base to trimming and J lost 6 bases, with 10 bases between them. Via MiXCR, TCRdb re-called the multiplex PCR reads, giving one row per CDR3 protein. The sample consists of approximately 89,000 distinct CDR3 sequences, around 28% of them appearing once. The lymph nodes were axillary draining lymph nodes from breast cancer patients. V usage is TRBV7-8 and J usage is TRBJ1-5, with D maybe TRBD1 (6 bases). The sample comprised axillary lymph node tissue. The TCR sequence derives from a female donor with breast cancer. Some clones in this sample may be carry-over from other donors' samples. DNA of the CDR3: TGTGCCAGCAGCTTAGAACAGGGTCGTCAGCCCCAGCATTTT. Translation gives CASSLEQGRQPQHF.